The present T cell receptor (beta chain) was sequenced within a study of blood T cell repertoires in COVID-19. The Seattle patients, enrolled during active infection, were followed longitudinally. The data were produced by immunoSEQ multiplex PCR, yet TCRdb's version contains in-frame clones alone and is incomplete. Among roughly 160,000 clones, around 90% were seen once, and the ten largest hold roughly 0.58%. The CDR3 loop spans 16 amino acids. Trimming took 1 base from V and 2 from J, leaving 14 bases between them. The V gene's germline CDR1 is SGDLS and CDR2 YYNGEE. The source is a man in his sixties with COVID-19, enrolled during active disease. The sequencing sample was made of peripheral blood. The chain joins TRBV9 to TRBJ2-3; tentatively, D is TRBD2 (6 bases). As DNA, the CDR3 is TGTGCCAGCAGCGTAAAGGAAGGACTATACACAGATACGCAGTATTTT. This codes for CASSVKEGLYTDTQYF.